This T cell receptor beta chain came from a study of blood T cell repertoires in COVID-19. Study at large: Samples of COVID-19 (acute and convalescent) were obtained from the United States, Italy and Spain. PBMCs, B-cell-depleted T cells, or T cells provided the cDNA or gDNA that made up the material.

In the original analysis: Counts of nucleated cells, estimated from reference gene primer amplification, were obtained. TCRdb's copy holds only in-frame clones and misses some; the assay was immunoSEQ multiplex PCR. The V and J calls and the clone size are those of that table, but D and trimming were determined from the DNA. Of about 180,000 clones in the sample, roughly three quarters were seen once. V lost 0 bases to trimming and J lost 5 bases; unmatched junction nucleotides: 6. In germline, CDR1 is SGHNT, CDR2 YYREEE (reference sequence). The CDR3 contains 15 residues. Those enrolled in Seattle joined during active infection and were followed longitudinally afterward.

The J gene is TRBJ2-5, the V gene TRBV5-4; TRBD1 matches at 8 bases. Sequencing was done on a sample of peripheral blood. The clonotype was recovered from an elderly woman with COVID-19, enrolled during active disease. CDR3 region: CASSLVGTGLETQYF. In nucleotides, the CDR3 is TGTGCCAGCAGCTTGGTCGGGACAGGACTCGAGACCCAGTACTTC.